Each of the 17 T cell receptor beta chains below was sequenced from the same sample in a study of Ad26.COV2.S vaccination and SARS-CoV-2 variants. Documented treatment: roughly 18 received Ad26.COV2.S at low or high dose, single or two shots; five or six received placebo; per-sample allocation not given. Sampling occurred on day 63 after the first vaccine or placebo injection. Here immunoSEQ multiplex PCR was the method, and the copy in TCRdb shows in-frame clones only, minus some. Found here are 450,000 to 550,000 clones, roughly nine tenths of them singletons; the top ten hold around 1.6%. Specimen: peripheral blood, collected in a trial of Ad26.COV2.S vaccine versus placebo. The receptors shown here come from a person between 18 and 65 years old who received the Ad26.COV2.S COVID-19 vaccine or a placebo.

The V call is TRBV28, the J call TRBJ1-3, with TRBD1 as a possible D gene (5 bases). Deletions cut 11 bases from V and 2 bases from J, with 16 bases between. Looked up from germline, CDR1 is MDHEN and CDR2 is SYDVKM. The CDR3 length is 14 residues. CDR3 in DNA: TGTGCCGGCAACTCAGGGAGAACTGGAAACACCATATATTTT. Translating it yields CAGNSGRTGNTIYF.

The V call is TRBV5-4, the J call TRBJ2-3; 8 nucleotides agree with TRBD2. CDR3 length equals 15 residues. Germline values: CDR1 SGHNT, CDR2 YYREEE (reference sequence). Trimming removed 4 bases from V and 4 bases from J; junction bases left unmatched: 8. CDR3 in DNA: TGTGCCAGCAGCCCGGGAGGGGGGGCGGCAGATACGCAGTATTTT. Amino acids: CASSPGGGAADTQYF. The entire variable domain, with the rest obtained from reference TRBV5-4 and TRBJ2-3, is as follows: ETGVTQSPTHLIKTRGQQVTLRCSSQSGHNTVSWYQQALGQGPQFIFQYYREEENGRGNFPPRFSGLQFPNYSSELNVNALELDDSALYLCASSPGGGAADTQYFGPGTRLTVL.

The CDR3 sequence: CASSFSGYTEAFF. CDR3 bases: TGTGCCAGCAGTTTTTCGGGGTACACTGAAGCTTTCTTT. The gene calls are TRBV12-3 or TRBV12-4 and TRBJ1-1; no reliable D call. The length of the CDR3 is 13 residues. V was trimmed by 3 bases and J by 3 bases, leaving 8 bases between them.

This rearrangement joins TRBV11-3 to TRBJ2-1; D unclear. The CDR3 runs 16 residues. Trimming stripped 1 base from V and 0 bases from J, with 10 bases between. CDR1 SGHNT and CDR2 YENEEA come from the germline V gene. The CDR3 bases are TGTGCCAGCAGCTTAGTTTCTGTGAGCTCCTACAATGAGCAGTTCTTC. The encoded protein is CASSLVSVSSYNEQFF. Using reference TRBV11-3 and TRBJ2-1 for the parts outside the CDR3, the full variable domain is EAGVVQSPRYKIIEKKQPVAFWCNPISGHNTLYWYLQNLGQGPELLIRYENEEAVDDSQLPKDRFSAERLKGVDSTLKIQPAELGDSAVYLCASSLVSVSSYNEQFFGPGTRLTVL.

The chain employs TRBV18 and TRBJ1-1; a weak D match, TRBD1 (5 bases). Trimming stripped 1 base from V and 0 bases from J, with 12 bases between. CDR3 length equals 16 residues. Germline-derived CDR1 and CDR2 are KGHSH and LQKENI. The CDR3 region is CASSPLGTPMNTEAFF. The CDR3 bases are TGTGCCAGCTCACCACTCGGGACGCCGATGAACACTGAAGCTTTCTTT. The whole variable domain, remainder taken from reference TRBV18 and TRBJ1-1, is NAGVMQNPRHLVRRRGQEARLRCSPMKGHSHVYWYRQLPEEGLKFMVYLQKENIIDESGMPKERFSAEFPKEGPSILRIQQVVRGDSAAYFCASSPLGTPMNTEAFFGQGTRLTVV.

CDR3 amino acids: CASSPGDFSYEQFF. As DNA, the CDR3 is TGTGCCAGCAGCCCCGGGGACTTCAGCTATGAGCAGTTCTTC. The chain uses TRBV4-2 and TRBJ2-1; D perhaps matches TRBD2 (6 bases). Trimming took off 4 bases at V and 8 bases at J, with 15 bases between the two ends. The CDR3 extends over 14 amino acids. CDR1 and CDR2 from the germline V gene are LGHNA and YNFKEQ.

CDR3 DNA: TGTGCCAGCCAGGGGACACCGTATGGCTACACCTTC. Translation gives CASQGTPYGYTF. V is TRBV3-1 (or the pseudogene TRBV3-2) and J is TRBJ1-2; weak D call: TRBD1 (6 bases). Germline values: CDR1 LGHDT, CDR2 YNNKEL (reference sequence). The CDR3 consists of 12 residues. V lost 8 bases, J lost 5 bases, and 12 bases lay in between.

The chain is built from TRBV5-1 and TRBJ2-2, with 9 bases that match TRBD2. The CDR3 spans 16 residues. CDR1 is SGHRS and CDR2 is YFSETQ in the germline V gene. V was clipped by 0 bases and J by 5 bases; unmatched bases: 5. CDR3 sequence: CASSLVGGLATGELFF. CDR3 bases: TGCGCCAGCAGCTTGGTCGGGGGACTAGCAACCGGGGAGCTGTTTTTT.

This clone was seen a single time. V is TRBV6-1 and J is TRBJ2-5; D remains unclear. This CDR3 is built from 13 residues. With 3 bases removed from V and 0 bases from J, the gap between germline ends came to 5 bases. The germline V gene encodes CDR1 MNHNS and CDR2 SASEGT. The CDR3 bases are TGTGCCAGCAGTGAGGAAAACCAAGAGACCCAGTACTTC. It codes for CASSEENQETQYF.

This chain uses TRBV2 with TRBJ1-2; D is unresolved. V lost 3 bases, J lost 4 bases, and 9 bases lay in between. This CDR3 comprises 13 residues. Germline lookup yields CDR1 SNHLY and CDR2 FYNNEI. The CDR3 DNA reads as TGTGCCAGCAGTGACTTTTTCCGCTATGGCTACACCTTC. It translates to CASSDFFRYGYTF.

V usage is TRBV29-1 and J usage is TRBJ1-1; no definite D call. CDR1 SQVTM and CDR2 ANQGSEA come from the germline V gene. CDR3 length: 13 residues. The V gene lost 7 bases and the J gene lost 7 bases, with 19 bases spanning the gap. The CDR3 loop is CSGGGHQESEAFF. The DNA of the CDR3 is TGCAGCGGAGGAGGGCACCAGGAGAGTGAAGCTTTCTTT. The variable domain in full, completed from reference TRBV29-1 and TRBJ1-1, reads SAVISQKPSRDICQRGTSLTIQCQVDSQVTMMFWYRQQPGQSLTLIATANQGSEATYESGFVIDKFPISRPNLTFSTLTVSNMSPEDSSIYLCSGGGHQESEAFFGQGTRLTVV.

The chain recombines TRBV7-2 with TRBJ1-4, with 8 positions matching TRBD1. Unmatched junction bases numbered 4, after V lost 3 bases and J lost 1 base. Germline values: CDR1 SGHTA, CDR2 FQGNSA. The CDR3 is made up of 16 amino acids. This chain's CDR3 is CASSLGQAITNEKLFF. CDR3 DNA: TGTGCCAGCAGCTTGGGACAGGCGATAACTAATGAAAAACTGTTTTTT.

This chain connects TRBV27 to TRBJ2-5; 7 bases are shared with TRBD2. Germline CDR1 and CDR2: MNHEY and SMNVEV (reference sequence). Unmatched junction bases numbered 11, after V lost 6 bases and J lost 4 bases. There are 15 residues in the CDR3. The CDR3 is CASSRRAGLGETQYF. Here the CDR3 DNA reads TGTGCCAGCAGCCGGAGGGCAGGACTAGGAGAGACCCAGTACTTC.

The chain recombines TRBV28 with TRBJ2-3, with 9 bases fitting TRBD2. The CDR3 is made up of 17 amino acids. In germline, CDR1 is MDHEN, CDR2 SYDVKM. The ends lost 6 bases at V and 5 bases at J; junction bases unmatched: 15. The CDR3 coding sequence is TGTGCCAGCAGGAAGAGACTAGCGGATACCTTTCGAGATACGCAGTATTTT. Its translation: CASRKRLADTFRDTQYF.

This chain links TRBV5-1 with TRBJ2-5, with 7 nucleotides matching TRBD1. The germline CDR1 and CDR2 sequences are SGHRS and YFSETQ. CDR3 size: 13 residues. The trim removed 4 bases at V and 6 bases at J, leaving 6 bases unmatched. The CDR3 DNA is TGCGCCAGCAGCCCTACAGGGGCAAAGACCCAGTACTTC. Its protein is CASSPTGAKTQYF.

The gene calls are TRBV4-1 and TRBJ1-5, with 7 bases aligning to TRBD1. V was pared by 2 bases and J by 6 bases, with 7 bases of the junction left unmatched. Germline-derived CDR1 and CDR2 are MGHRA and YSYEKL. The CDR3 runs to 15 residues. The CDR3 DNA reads TGCGCCAGCAGCCAATCGGGACAGTGGAGTCAGCCCCAGCATTTT. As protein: CASSQSGQWSQPQHF.

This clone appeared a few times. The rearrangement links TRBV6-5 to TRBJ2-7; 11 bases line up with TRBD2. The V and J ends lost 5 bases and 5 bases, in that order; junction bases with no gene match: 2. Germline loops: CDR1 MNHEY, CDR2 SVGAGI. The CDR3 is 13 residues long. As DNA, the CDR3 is TGTGCCAGCAGTAAGGGACTAGCGGACGAGCAGTACTTC. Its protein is CASSKGLADEQYF.